The clone carrying this T cell receptor beta chain turned up a few times. Its antigen is not identified. This record belongs to a study of T-cell reconstitution after alpha-beta-depleted transplantation in children. Preparation of the TCRbeta library was carried out with unique molecular identifiers. TCRdb analysed the PCR reads with MiXCR anew, one entry per CDR3 protein. The sample lists 500,000 to 750,000 distinct CDR3 sequences; over 20% were seen once. Whole-study results and caveats: Diversity and T-cell counts at one year after transplant derived mostly from new T cells.

Germline loops: CDR1 KGHSH, CDR2 LQKENI. Trimming took off 2 bases at V and 4 bases at J, with 9 bases between the two ends. This CDR3 has 13 residues. This receptor was obtained from a boy in the first two years of life with Wiskott-Aldrich syndrome, due to receive a stem cell transplant. This chain links TRBV18 with TRBJ2-7, with D hard to call. The starting material was PBMCs, obtained before TCRalphabeta/CD19-depleted stem cell transplant. CDR3 loop: CASSPRQLYEQYF. CDR3 sequence (DNA): TGTGCCAGCTCACCAAGGCAGCTATACGAGCAGTACTTC. Together with reference TRBV18 and TRBJ2-7, the CDR3 gives the full variable domain: NAGVMQNPRHLVRRRGQEARLRCSPMKGHSHVYWYRQLPEEGLKFMVYLQKENIIDESGMPKERFSAEFPKEGPSILRIQQVVRGDSAAYFCASSPRQLYEQYFGPGTRLTVT.